Below, 5 T cell receptor beta chains from the same sample are listed, as sequenced in a study of CD8 T cells in Susac syndrome. With random hexamers, about 0.45 to 1 ug RNA was reverse transcribed. In TCRdb, the immunoSEQ multiplex PCR reads were re-called with MiXCR into one record per CDR3 protein. In the table there are around 120,000 distinct CDR3 sequences, about 92% of which are singletons. The sequencing input was CD4+ T cells from PBMCs. These receptors were obtained from a human donor with multiple sclerosis.

DNA for the CDR3: TGTGCCAGTACCACCGGGACAGCGAAATATAGCAATCAGCCCCAGCATTTT. Its translation: CASTTGTAKYSNQPQHF. V and J are TRBV19 and TRBJ1-5; 7 positions match TRBD1. With V trimmed by 7 bases and J by 0 bases, 12 bases remained unmatched. The CDR3 consists of 17 residues. The germline V gene encodes CDR1 LNHDA and CDR2 SQIVND (reference sequence).

The gene calls are TRBV7-2 and TRBJ1-2, with TRBD1 matching over 9 bases. Looked up from germline, CDR1 is SGHTA and CDR2 is FQGNSA. The V gene end was trimmed by 5 bases and the J gene end by 6 bases; junction bases not matched to a gene: 7. This CDR3 is built from 14 residues. CDR3 loop: CASSLQGQGNGYTF. Here the CDR3 DNA reads TGTGCCAGCAGCCTACAAGGACAGGGGAATGGCTACACCTTC.

The CDR3: CASSLEWTDYYGYTF. CDR3 coding DNA: TGTGCCAGCAGCTTGGAATGGACAGACTACTATGGCTACACCTTC. The rearrangement links TRBV5-4 to TRBJ1-2; D is possibly TRBD1 (6 bases). Germline V gives CDR1 SGHNT, CDR2 YYREEE (reference sequence). With 0 bases removed from V and 3 bases from J, the gap between germline ends came to 12 bases. The CDR3 totals 15 residues.

This sequence joins TRBV4-2 and TRBJ1-6; D gene unclear. This CDR3 region has 15 residues. The V and J ends lost 4 bases and 5 bases respectively, with 12 bases between them. Germline CDR1 and CDR2: LGHNA and YNFKEQ. This CDR3 is CASSPQEVDNSPLHF. CDR3 DNA: TGTGCCAGCAGCCCCCAGGAGGTTGATAATTCACCCCTCCACTTT.

A single count supports this clonotype. This chain uses TRBV5-1 with TRBJ1-5, with a tentative D call TRBD1 (5 bases). The germline V gene has CDR1 SGHRS and CDR2 YFSETQ. V was pared by 4 bases and J by 2 bases, with 13 bases between. The CDR3 is 15 amino acids. The CDR3 nucleotides are TGCGCCAGCAGCCCGGACGTGGGGGGCAATCAGCCCCAGCATTTT. Translation gives CASSPDVGGNQPQHF.